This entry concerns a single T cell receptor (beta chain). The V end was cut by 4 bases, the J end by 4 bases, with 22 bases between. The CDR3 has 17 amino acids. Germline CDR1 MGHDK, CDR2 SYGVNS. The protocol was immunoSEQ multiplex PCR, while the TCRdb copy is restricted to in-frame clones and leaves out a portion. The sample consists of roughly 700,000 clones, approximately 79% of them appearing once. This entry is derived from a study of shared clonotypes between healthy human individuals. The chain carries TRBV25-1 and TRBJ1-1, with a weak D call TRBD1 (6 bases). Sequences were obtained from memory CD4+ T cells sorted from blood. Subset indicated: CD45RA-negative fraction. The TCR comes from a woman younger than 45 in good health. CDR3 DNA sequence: TGTGCCAGCAGTGGAGGCGTTCGAGTTGGGACACGCACTGAAGCTTTCTTT. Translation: CASSGGVRVGTRTEAFF.